This TCR beta chain emerged from a study of blood T cell repertoires in COVID-19. Study-level background: The samples span acute and convalescent COVID-19 from the United States, Italy and Spain.

The V end was cut by 3 bases, the J end by 3 bases, with 14 bases between. Germline V gene data show CDR1 as KGHSH and CDR2 as LQKENI. The CDR3 totals 15 residues. Original analysis: By means of reference gene primer amplification, nucleated cell counts were estimated. The table came from immunoSEQ multiplex PCR; TCRdb's copy has only in-frame clones and leaves some out. V and J calls and clone size are as listed in that table; D and trimming were resolved from the DNA. Here the sample spans roughly 150,000 clones, around 90% being singletons. The clonotype comes from a man younger than 35 with acute or convalescent COVID-19. The source material was peripheral blood. The chain employs TRBV18 and TRBJ1-1, with D perhaps TRBD1 (6 bases). The CDR3 loop is CASSPVADRYTEAFF. CDR3 nucleotides: TGTGCCAGCTCACCGGTCGCGGACAGATACACTGAAGCTTTCTTT.